The rows below give T cell receptor beta chains drawn from one sample of a study of cytomegalovirus exposure and HLA in healthy donors. Clones were read by immunoSEQ multiplex PCR, and TCRdb kept only the in-frame ones, dropping some. This sample yields 77,000 or so clones, of which about 79% are seen a single time; approximately 17% belongs to the top ten. The specimen sequenced was PBMCs. The receptor set was obtained from a man between 65 and 79 years old in good health and CMV-seropositive. The CDR3 runs from the conserved cysteine through the conserved F or W.

J | V | CDR3
TRBJ2-3 | TRBV9 | CASSGKAGSTDTQYF
TRBJ1-1 | TRBV7-2 | CASSFQGSGTEAFF
TRBJ1-3 | TRBV6-5 | CASSYGTADSGNTIYF
TRBJ1-1 | TRBV6-1 | CASKYQDSPEAFF
TRBJ2-6 | TRBV25-1 | CASGTGNSGANVLTF
TRBJ2-1 | TRBV5-1 | CASSMAGGPFDEQFF
TRBJ2-2 | TRBV6-6 | CASSYYGRTGELFF
TRBJ2-1 | TRBV7-9 | CASSLELVNEQFF
TRBJ1-4 | TRBV29-1 | CSVALSQTNEKLFF
TRBJ2-5 | TRBV7-2 | CASSPSRQETQYF
TRBJ2-5 | TRBV6-6 | CASSYSGGAGETQYF
TRBJ2-5 | TRBV19 | CASSPTGGRKPQYF
TRBJ2-7 | TRBV5-1 | CASSLDFYEQYF
TRBJ2-1 | TRBV5-1 | CASSTSGQGFNEQFF
TRBJ1-3 | TRBV29-1 | CSVETHEGGNTIYF
TRBJ2-1 | TRBV9 | CASSVGAGPPYNEQFF
TRBJ2-7 | TRBV11-2 | CASNPTGSSYEQYF